This entry lists 26 T cell receptor beta chains sequenced from one sample in a study of STAT5B mutations in CD4+ large granular lymphocyte leukemia. Sequencing used immunoSEQ multiplex PCR; TCRdb keeps in-frame clones, though not all of them. The sample lists tens of thousands of clones; around 85% were seen once. The sequenced material came from CD4+ T cells from blood buffy coats. Receptor source: a human donor in good health.

Only one count was recorded for this clone. The chain combines TRBV27 with TRBJ2-5; 12 bases match TRBD2. Trimming cost V 5 bases and J 5 bases; bases outside gene matches: 3. Germline CDR1 MNHEY, CDR2 SMNVEV (reference sequence). The CDR3 is 14 amino acids. Written as DNA, the CDR3 is TGTGCCAGCAGTCGGACTAGCGGGACTGAGACCCAGTACTTC. This codes for CASSRTSGTETQYF.

This clone has more than one count but fewer than ten. The chain has TRBV2 and TRBJ1-5; TRBD1 is a possible D gene (6 bases). The V end lost 7 bases, the J end lost 4 bases, and 8 bases lay between the germline ends. The germline V gene has CDR1 SNHLY and CDR2 FYNNEI. The CDR3 consists of 12 residues. CDR3 nucleotides: TGTGCCAGCACCCAGGGGAATCAGCCCCAGCATTTT. Its translation is CASTQGNQPQHF.

This clone was seen more than once but under ten times. CDR3 sequence (DNA): TGTGCCAGCTGCGGAGGGACACAAGACGTCTACACCTTC. Translated: CASCGGTQDVYTF. The chain has TRBV6-6 and TRBJ1-2; perhaps TRBD1 as D (6 bases). The CDR3 runs to 13 residues. CDR1 and CDR2 (germline): MNHNY, SVGAGI (reference sequence). V was clipped by 8 bases and J by 10 bases, with 20 bases between them.

The chain has TRBV25-1 and TRBJ2-3, with D hard to call. V was shortened by 3 bases and J by 6 bases, with 10 bases between the two germline ends. Germline CDR1 reads MGHDK; CDR2 reads SYGVNS. The CDR3 runs to 13 residues. CDR3 in amino acids: CASSDHGLDTQYF. CDR3 bases: TGTGCCAGCAGTGATCACGGTTTGGATACGCAGTATTTT.

The chain uses TRBV7-2 and TRBJ2-2, with D hard to call. Germline CDR1 and CDR2: SGHTA and FQGNSA. V was trimmed by 2 bases and J by 9 bases, leaving 10 bases between them. The CDR3 loop spans 13 amino acids. The CDR3: CASSLLASRELFF. The CDR3, as DNA: TGTGCCAGCAGCTTATTGGCTTCCCGGGAGCTGTTTTTT.

This clone was seen only a few times. The CDR3 nucleotides are TGTGCCAGCAGGGGCGGTGAAAAACTGTTTTTT. Its translation: CASRGGEKLFF. The genes are TRBV2 and TRBJ1-4; the D is unclear. The germline V gene has CDR1 SNHLY and CDR2 FYNNEI. Trimming took off 6 bases at V and 7 bases at J, with 6 bases between the two ends. This CDR3 is 11 amino acids long.

The chain has TRBV7-9 and TRBJ2-7; D may match TRBD1 or TRBD2 (5 bases each). V was cut by 3 bases and J by 0 bases, with 12 bases left in between. CDR1 and CDR2 from the germline V gene are SEHNR and FQNEAQ (reference sequence). The CDR3 is 15 amino acids. The CDR3 spells CASSFQGAVSYEQYF. CDR3 in DNA: TGTGCCAGCAGCTTTCAGGGAGCCGTCTCCTACGAGCAGTACTTC.

In DNA, the CDR3 is TGTGCCAGCACTAGGGGGGGAGCGGGGGCGTACAATGAGCAGTTCTTC. Translating gives CASTRGGAGAYNEQFF. The gene calls are TRBV27 and TRBJ2-1; 8 bases match TRBD2. The CDR3 loop spans 16 amino acids. The V segment lost 7 bases and the J segment 4 bases; nucleotides outside the gene matches: 12. The germline CDR1 and CDR2 sequences are MNHEY and SMNVEV (reference sequence).

The CDR3 is CASSDYRDRVDGYTF. The CDR3 nucleotides are TGTGCCAGCAGTGACTACCGGGACAGGGTTGATGGCTACACCTTC. The V and J genes are TRBV6-1 and TRBJ1-2; 9 bases fit TRBD1. The CDR3 contains 15 residues. CDR1 and CDR2 (germline): MNHNS, SASEGT. V shed 3 bases, J shed 6 bases, and the junction held 8 bases outside the gene matches.

This chain joins TRBV4-1 and TRBJ1-3; D is perhaps TRBD1 (5 bases). The V gene's germline CDR1 is MGHRA and CDR2 YSYEKL. Trimming removed 0 bases at V and 2 bases at J, with 11 bases between. The CDR3 extends over 16 amino acids. In nucleotides, the CDR3 is TGCGCCAGCAGCCAAGATCAGTGGGGGGCTGGAAACACCATATATTTT. Protein sequence: CASSQDQWGAGNTIYF.

V usage is TRBV7-3 and J usage is TRBJ2-3, with D perhaps assigned TRBD1 or TRBD2 (6 bases each). The CDR3 is 17 amino acids. V lost 1 base and J lost 2, with 16 bases in between. The V gene's germline CDR1 is SGHTA and CDR2 FQGTGA. The DNA of the CDR3 is TGTGCCAGCAGCTTAAAGGGGGGACTTGGAGCCACAGATACGCAGTATTTT. It is translated as CASSLKGGLGATDTQYF.

The chain links TRBV15 to TRBJ2-2; no firm D call. The CDR3 spans 16 residues. Trimming took 2 bases from V and 0 from J, leaving 10 bases between them. In germline, CDR1 is LNHNV, CDR2 YYDKDF (reference sequence). CDR3 in amino acids: CATSRLGQANTGELFF. Here the CDR3 DNA reads TGTGCCACCAGCAGACTTGGGCAGGCGAACACCGGGGAGCTGTTTTTT. Full variable domain (remainder filled in from reference TRBV15 and TRBJ2-2): DAMVIQNPRYQVTQFGKPVTLSCSQTLNHNVMYWYQQKSSQAPKLLFHYYDKDFNNEADTPDNFQSRRPNTSFCFLDIRSPGLGDTAMYLCATSRLGQANTGELFFGEGSRLTVL.

This clone occurred once. The genes are TRBV28 and TRBJ1-1, with D unresolved. Trimming removed 3 bases at V and 0 bases at J, with 5 bases between. The CDR3 runs to 13 residues. Germline loops: CDR1 MDHEN, CDR2 SYDVKM. CDR3 amino acids: CASSLMLNTEAFF. Written as DNA, the CDR3 is TGTGCCAGCAGTTTGATGTTGAACACTGAAGCTTTCTTT.

The gene calls are TRBV30 and TRBJ2-7; 7 bases fit TRBD1. CDR3 size: 12 residues. Per germline, CDR1 GTSNPN and CDR2 SVGIG (reference sequence). Germline trimming cut 3 bases from V and 2 bases from J; bases unmatched to any gene: 1. The CDR3 DNA follows: TGTGCCTGGAGCGGACAGGCCTACGAGCAGTACTTC. This translates into CAWSGQAYEQYF. Supplemented by reference TRBV30 and TRBJ2-7, the full variable domain reads SQTIHQWPATLVQPVGSPLSLECTVEGTSNPNLYWYRQAAGRGLQLLFYSVGIGQISSEVPQNLSASRPQDRQFILSSKKLLLSDSGFYLCAWSGQAYEQYFGPGTRLTVT.

This clone was observed a few times. This rearrangement joins TRBV19 to TRBJ2-2, with D maybe TRBD1 (5 bases). Germline V gene sequence: CDR1 LNHDA, CDR2 SQIVND (reference sequence). With 8 bases removed from V and 5 bases from J, the gap between germline ends came to 9 bases. The CDR3 is 12 residues long. This CDR3 reads CASGARTGELFF. CDR3 bases: TGTGCCAGTGGGGCCAGGACCGGGGAGCTGTTTTTT. Complete variable domain (other parts from reference TRBV19 and TRBJ2-2): DGGITQSPKYLFRKEGQNVTLSCEQNLNHDAMYWYRQDPGQGLRLIYYSQIVNDFQKGDIAEGYSVSREKKESFPLTVTSAQKNPTAFYLCASGARTGELFFGEGSRLTVL.

J is TRBJ2-7 and V is TRBV2, with a weak D call TRBD1 (6 bases). V shed 3 bases and J shed 4 bases, with 10 bases lying between them. CDR1 is SNHLY, CDR2 FYNNEI, per germline. The CDR3 runs to 13 residues. Written as DNA, the CDR3 is TGTGCCAGCAGTGAGGACAGCGCTTACGAGCAGTACTTC. Translated: CASSEDSAYEQYF. Drawing the rest from reference TRBV2 and TRBJ2-7, the complete variable domain is EPEVTQTPSHQVTQMGQEVILRCVPISNHLYFYWYRQILGQKVEFLVSFYNNEISEKSEIFDDQFSVERPDGSNFTLKIRSTKLEDSAMYFCASSEDSAYEQYFGPGTRLTVT.

The chain carries TRBV12-5 and TRBJ1-4, with 8 bases fitting TRBD1. This CDR3 contains 14 residues. Germline V gene data show CDR1 as LGHNT and CDR2 as FRNRAP. The ends lost 4 bases at V and 5 bases at J; junction bases unmatched: 3. CDR3 in DNA: TGTGCTAGTGGTTCGGGACAGGAGAATGAAAAACTGTTTTTT. As protein: CASGSGQENEKLFF. The entire variable domain, with the rest obtained from reference TRBV12-5 and TRBJ1-4, is as follows: DARVTQTPRHKVTEMGQEVTMRCQPILGHNTVFWYRQTMMQGLELLAYFRNRAPLDDSGMPKDRFSAEMPDATLATLKIQPSEPRDSAVYFCASGSGQENEKLFFGSGTQLSVL.

The chain carries TRBV5-1 and TRBJ2-1, with D possibly TRBD1 on 6 matching bases. Germline CDR1 reads SGHRS; CDR2 reads YFSETQ. The V gene lost 4 bases and the J gene lost 3 bases, with 14 bases spanning the gap. The CDR3 loop spans 15 amino acids. CDR3: CASSRTGTHYNEQFF. CDR3 coding DNA: TGCGCCAGCAGCCGGACCGGGACACACTACAATGAGCAGTTCTTC.

In DNA form, the CDR3 reads TGCGCCAGCAGTACCGGGACAGGGCTTAGCGAGCAGTACTTC. It yields the protein CASSTGTGLSEQYF. The rearrangement links TRBV10-1 to TRBJ2-7, with 9 bases identical to TRBD1. From germline, CDR1 is WNHNN and CDR2 SYGVQD (reference sequence). The CDR3 is 14 amino acids. V dropped 5 bases and J dropped 6; count of bases not matched to a gene: 8.

V and J are TRBV7-2 and TRBJ2-2; 7 nucleotides align to TRBD2. Per the germline V gene, CDR1 is SGHTA and CDR2 is FQGNSA. V lost 7 bases to trimming and J lost 6 bases; unmatched junction nucleotides: 8. CDR3 length equals 14 residues. The CDR3: CASNQGREAGELFF. CDR3 coding DNA: TGTGCCAGCAATCAGGGACGGGAGGCCGGGGAGCTGTTTTTT.

J is TRBJ2-1 and V is TRBV5-4; TRBD2 might be the D (7 bases). V dropped 4 bases and J dropped 9 bases, with 23 bases sitting between them. From germline, CDR1 is SGHNT and CDR2 YYREEE (reference sequence). The CDR3 has 16 residues. CDR3 loop: CASSARLGTGGGEQFF. The CDR3, as DNA: TGTGCCAGCAGCGCCCGGTTGGGGACGGGGGGCGGTGAGCAGTTCTTC.

This chain links TRBV4-1 with TRBJ2-3; D ambiguous. Per the germline V gene, CDR1 is MGHRA and CDR2 is YSYEKL. V lost 6 bases, J lost 4 bases, and 14 bases lay in between. CDR3 length equals 14 residues. Written as DNA, the CDR3 is TGCGCCAGCAGTAGACTTTCGCGAGCAGATACGCAGTATTTT. Protein: CASSRLSRADTQYF.

In regard to this clone: A read error may account for a junction end that differs from germline. Written as DNA, the CDR3 is TGTGCCAGCAATGACCCTAACTGTGGCTACACCTTC. Protein sequence: CASNDPNCGYTF. V gene TRBV6-5 combines with J gene TRBJ1-2; D gene uncertain. Germline CDR1 reads MNHEY; CDR2 reads SVGAGI. The CDR3 totals 12 residues.

CDR3 nucleotides: TGTGCCACCAGCAGAGATCAAAGGGTTGGGGAAAAACTGTTTTTT. Protein sequence: CATSRDQRVGEKLFF. V is TRBV15 and J is TRBJ1-4; D remains unclear. The CDR3 contains 15 residues. Trimming took off 0 bases at V and 8 bases at J, with 13 bases between the two ends. Germline values: CDR1 LNHNV, CDR2 YYDKDF (reference sequence).

The CDR3 DNA follows: TGTGCCAGCAGACAGAGATCCTACGAGCAGTACTTC. It is translated as CASRQRSYEQYF. This chain links TRBV11-3 with TRBJ2-7; no definite D call. The germline CDR1 and CDR2 sequences are SGHNT and YENEEA. This CDR3 has 12 residues. The V and J ends lost 6 bases and 1 base respectively, with 7 bases between them.

The genes are TRBV30 and TRBJ1-6; the match to TRBD1 covers 9 bases. This CDR3 comprises 15 residues. Germline V gene data show CDR1 as GTSNPN and CDR2 as SVGIG (reference sequence). The J segment lost 0 bases and the V segment lost 5 bases, leaving 2 bases of the junction unmatched. The CDR3 DNA reads as TGTGCCTGGGGGACAGGGAGCTCCTATAATTCACCCCTCCACTTT. It translates to CAWGTGSSYNSPLHF.